The source of this TCR beta chain is a study of shared clonotypes between healthy human individuals. Study as a whole: Serving as donors were two women and three men, whose ages spanned 18 to 49.

Each subset's genomic DNA was split evenly across several immunoSEQ plates. The data were produced by immunoSEQ multiplex PCR, yet TCRdb's version contains in-frame clones alone and is incomplete. Of a few million clones listed, more than 90% are singletons. Per the germline V gene, CDR1 is ENHRY and CDR2 is SYGVKD. This CDR3 comprises 13 residues. With V trimmed by 6 bases and J by 0 bases, 2 bases remained unmatched. This clone was recorded once. Its antigen is undetermined. Study results and limitations: Donor clonotype sharing was expected to depend on sequencing depth. Larger richness was generally estimated for naive than memory subsets.

What was sequenced was naive CD4+ T cells sorted from blood. Subset specified: CD45RA+ positively selected. J is TRBJ2-7 and V is TRBV10-3, with 7 bases identical to TRBD1. The source of this sequence is a man aged 18 to 29 in good health. The CDR3 region has the DNA TGTGCCATCAGGACAGGGTACTCCTACGAGCAGTACTTC. It translates to CAIRTGYSYEQYF.